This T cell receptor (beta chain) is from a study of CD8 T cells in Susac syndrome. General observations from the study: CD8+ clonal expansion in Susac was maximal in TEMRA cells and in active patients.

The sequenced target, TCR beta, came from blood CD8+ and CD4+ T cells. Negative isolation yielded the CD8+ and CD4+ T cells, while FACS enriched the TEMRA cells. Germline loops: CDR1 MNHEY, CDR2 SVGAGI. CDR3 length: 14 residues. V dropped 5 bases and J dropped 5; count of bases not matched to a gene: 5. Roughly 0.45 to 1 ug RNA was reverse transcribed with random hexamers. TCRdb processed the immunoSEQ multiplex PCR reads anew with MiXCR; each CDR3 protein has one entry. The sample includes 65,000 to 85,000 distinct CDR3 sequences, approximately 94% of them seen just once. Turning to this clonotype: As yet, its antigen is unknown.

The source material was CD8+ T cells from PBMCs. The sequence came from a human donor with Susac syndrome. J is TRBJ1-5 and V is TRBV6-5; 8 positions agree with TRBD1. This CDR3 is CASSRSTGDQPQHF. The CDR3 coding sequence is TGTGCCAGCAGTCGCTCGACAGGGGATCAGCCCCAGCATTTT.